These 8 T cell receptor beta chains originate from one sample sequenced in a study of cytomegalovirus exposure and HLA in healthy donors. A multiplex PCR was run with 60 Vbeta primers and 13 Jbeta primers. This table comes from immunoSEQ multiplex PCR, and its TCRdb copy is limited to in-frame clones, with some not included. The sample consists of some 180,000 clones, 9.5% of them appearing once. The specimen sequenced was PBMCs. These receptor sequences come from a woman younger than 45 in good health and CMV-seropositive.

This clone showed up just a few times. V is TRBV2 and J is TRBJ1-2, with a weak D call TRBD1 (6 bases). Trimming took 9 bases from V and 4 from J, leaving 24 bases between them. Germline CDR1 is SNHLY and CDR2 is FYNNEI. This CDR3 is 16 amino acids long. CDR3 region: CASAFTRGHGGYGYTF. CDR3 bases: TGTGCCAGTGCCTTCACCAGGGGCCACGGTGGCTATGGCTACACCTTC.

The chain combines TRBV2 with TRBJ1-1; 8 bases match TRBD1. CDR3 size: 11 residues. Germline CDR1 is SNHLY and CDR2 is FYNNEI. The junction had 2 bases not matched to a gene; V was cut back by 4 bases and J by 10 bases. CDR3 residues: CASSVTGGAFF. CDR3 coding DNA: TGTGCCAGCAGTGTCACAGGGGGAGCTTTCTTT. The full variable domain, with the rest looked up from reference TRBV2 and TRBJ1-1, is EPEVTQTPSHQVTQMGQEVILRCVPISNHLYFYWYRQILGQKVEFLVSFYNNEISEKSEIFDDQFSVERPDGSNFTLKIRSTKLEDSAMYFCASSVTGGAFFGQGTRLTVV.

J is TRBJ2-1 and V is TRBV30; D ambiguous. The germline V gene has CDR1 GTSNPN and CDR2 SVGIG (reference sequence). V dropped 1 base and J dropped 4 bases, with 5 bases sitting between them. The CDR3 extends over 12 amino acids. Written as DNA, the CDR3 is TGTGCCTGGAGTGATACTTACAATGAGCAGTTCTTC. This encodes CAWSDTYNEQFF.

The chain is built from TRBV5-1 and TRBJ2-1; TRBD2 matches 10 bases. Germline V CDR1 and CDR2: SGHRS, YFSETQ. V was pared by 0 bases and J by 10 bases, with 7 bases of the junction left unmatched. The CDR3 has 15 amino acids. CDR3: CASSLEPSGRGEQFF. CDR3 sequence (DNA): TGCGCCAGCAGCTTGGAGCCTAGCGGGAGAGGGGAGCAGTTCTTC.

This clone turned up a few times. The chain combines TRBV7-2 with TRBJ2-5; 8 bases agree with TRBD2. The CDR3 totals 15 residues. The germline V gene encodes CDR1 SGHTA and CDR2 FQGNSA. J gave up 1 base and V 2 bases, and 3 bases lay outside the gene matches. The CDR3 here is CASSLSGRSQETQYF. The DNA for the CDR3 is TGTGCCAGCAGCTTAAGCGGGAGAAGCCAAGAGACCCAGTACTTC.

This rearrangement joins TRBV5-1 to TRBJ2-5, with 8 bases that match TRBD1. The ends lost 1 base at V and 5 bases at J; junction bases unmatched: 7. Germline values: CDR1 SGHRS, CDR2 YFSETQ. The CDR3 extends over 15 amino acids. This chain's CDR3 is CASSLWAGGEETQYF. CDR3 in DNA: TGCGCCAGCAGCTTGTGGGCAGGGGGCGAGGAGACCCAGTACTTC.

The rearrangement uses TRBV15 and TRBJ1-2; 11 positions agree with TRBD1. The CDR3 length is 14 residues. From germline, CDR1 is LNHNV and CDR2 YYDKDF (reference sequence). V lost 8 bases and J lost 5; bases outside the gene matches: 7. CDR3 in amino acids: CATSYGTGGYGYTF. CDR3 coding DNA: TGTGCCACCTCCTACGGGACAGGGGGATATGGCTACACCTTC.

The rearrangement links TRBV20-1 to TRBJ2-7, with 7 bases identical to TRBD2. CDR3 length equals 11 residues. Trimming at V came to 6 bases and at J to 5 bases, leaving 4 bases not matched to a gene. The germline V gene has CDR1 DFQATT and CDR2 SNEGSKA (reference sequence). The CDR3 DNA sequence: TGCAGTGCCCGACTAGCCCACGAGCAGTACTTC. Translated: CSARLAHEQYF.